The source of this T cell receptor beta chain is a study of blood T cell repertoires in COVID-19 (dated by TCRdb to about 2020). Looking at the study overall: Samples covering the acute and convalescent phases of COVID-19 were provided by collaborators in the United States, Italy and Spain. The material from the prospective study consisted of cDNA or gDNA derived from T cells, B-cell-depleted T cells, or PBMCs. Deeply sampled blood TCRbeta repertoires from subjects exposed to, actively infected with, or recovered from COVID-19 were included in the dataset. The repertoires were made available in a free public database intended to serve as a resource for research on the immune response to SARS-CoV-2. The samples were drawn from the first 160 participants of the ongoing ImmuneRACE study and from about 1,200 subjects provided by 6 global collaborators. The sample metadata nearly always contained a de-identified subject ID, COVID-19 status, age in years and sex. HLA class I and class II types, where available, came from metadata supplied by the sample provider rather than from assay-based typing. Overall study results and their limits: The quantity of clinical and demographic metadata differed by source and by participant and was supplied without curation.

Taken from the germline V gene, the CDR1 and CDR2 loops are SGHAT and FQNNGV. Relative to germline, V is missing 5 bases and J is missing 3 bases, with 4 bases of the junction outside any gene match. Inclusive of the bounding cysteine and phenylalanine, the CDR3 is 14 residues long. The read is trimmed to its CDR3 DNA, 42 bases read in frame from base 1. This clone was counted only a few times. It has no known antigen specificity. Base qualities are not recorded, but no much larger clone differs from it by a single base. In the prospective study, participants were roughly 18 to 100 years old, resided in 24 geographic areas of the United States, and were enrolled through a virtual design. Cohort assignment in the prospective study relied on participant-reported clinical history from a screening survey and a study questionnaire. For ImmuneRACE Cohort 3, a participant was defined as recovered based on two consecutive negative NP/OP PCR tests, clearance by a healthcare professional, or resolution of symptoms. In the prospective study, whole blood, serum and a nasopharyngeal or oropharyngeal swab were collected from each participant by mobile phlebotomists. Over a roughly 2-month period, participants in the prospective study had the option of providing additional blood draws and questionnaires. Blood samples from the prospective study were shipped frozen or at room temperature prior to DNA extraction.

TCRbeta CDR3 regions were amplified from genomic DNA using the immunoSEQ Assay, a bias-controlled multiplex PCR. Per the original workflow: Nucleated cell counts per sample were estimated from amplification of reference gene primers within the assay. To quantify the absolute abundance of each unique TCRbeta CDR3 rearrangement, sequence reads were collapsed and filtered. For each sample, productive Simpson clonality was calculated as the square root of Simpson's diversity index across productive rearrangements. The table was pulled from immuneACCESS by TCRdb, which kept in-frame rearrangements only. Such tables lose some clones; where checked, under half of the loss comes from unresolved V genes, and the rest has no known cause. Clone size and the V and J calls come from that table; the DNA yielded D and trimming. Across this sample there are around 150,000 clones, with over 60% seen only once. 2.5% to 3% of the sample comes from the top ten.

This clonotype was sampled from a woman in her 50s who had recovered from COVID-19. The rearranged segments are TRBV11-2 and TRBJ2-7; TRBD1 lines up with 10 middle nucleotides. Sequenced sample: PBMCs or T cells enriched from blood (not recorded which). The bases read TGTGCCAGCAGCCTCCGGACAGGGGGCTACGAGCAGTACTTC. Protein translation: CASSLRTGGYEQYF. Reference TRBV11-2 and TRBJ2-7 proteins supply the regions before and after the CDR3; the full variable domain is: EAGVAQSPRYKIIEKRQSVAFWCNPISGHATLYWYQQILGQGPKLLIQFQNNGVVDDSQLPKDRFSAERLKGVDSTLKIQPAKLEDSAVYLCASSLRTGGYEQYFGPGTRLTVT.